This T cell receptor (beta chain) was captured by sequencing in a study of blood T cell repertoires in COVID-19. Study overall: Whether acute or convalescent, the COVID-19 samples came from the United States, Italy and Spain. From T cells, B-cell-depleted T cells, or PBMCs came the material, which was cDNA or gDNA.

Original methodology: Researchers report that nucleated cell counts were estimated from reference gene primer amplification. Libraries were prepared by immunoSEQ multiplex PCR; TCRdb keeps only in-frame clonotypes and omits some of them. The V and J calls and the clone size are those of that table, but D and trimming were determined from the DNA. The profile shows 150,000 to 200,000 clones, around nine tenths of them singletons. Trimming left V 7 bases short and J 3 bases short, with 12 bases between. The germline CDR1 and CDR2 sequences are MDHEN and SYDVKM. The CDR3 sequence is 13 residues long. Input material: peripheral blood. The chain carries TRBV28 and TRBJ1-1; unclear D gene. The clonotype comes from a man aged 18 to 35 with active or convalescent COVID-19. CDR3 protein: CASKPPGDTEAFF. For the CDR3, the DNA is TGTGCCAGCAAGCCCCCGGGTGACACTGAAGCTTTCTTT.